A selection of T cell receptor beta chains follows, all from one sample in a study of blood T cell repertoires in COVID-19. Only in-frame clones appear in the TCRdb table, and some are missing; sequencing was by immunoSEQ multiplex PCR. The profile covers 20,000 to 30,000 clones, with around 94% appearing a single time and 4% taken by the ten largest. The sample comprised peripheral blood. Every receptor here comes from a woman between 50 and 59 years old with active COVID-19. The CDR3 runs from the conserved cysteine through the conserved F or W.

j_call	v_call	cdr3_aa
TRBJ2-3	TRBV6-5	CASSYRAGGRDTQYF
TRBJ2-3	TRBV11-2	CASSPGQGLDTQYF
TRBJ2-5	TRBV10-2	CASSPWAQETQYF
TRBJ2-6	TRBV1	CTSRGAYRVAAGANVLTF
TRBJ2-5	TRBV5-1	CASSLGGQGAGETQYF
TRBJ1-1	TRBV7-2	CASSLNRGTDTEAFF
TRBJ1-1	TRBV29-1	CSGVAGLMNTEAFF
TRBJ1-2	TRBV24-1	CATSDHRTGGEGYTF
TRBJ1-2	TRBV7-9	CASSLLMTDPNYGYTF
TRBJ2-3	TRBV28	CASSRGLGTDTQYF
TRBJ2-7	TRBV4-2	CASSQATGTRAYEQYF
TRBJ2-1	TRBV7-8	CASSSPQGILSYNEQFF
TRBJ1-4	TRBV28	CASSSGATNEKLFF
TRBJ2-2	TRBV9	CASSSAPSGTGELFF
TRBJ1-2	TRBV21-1	CASSKTGTYGYTF
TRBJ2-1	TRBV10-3	CAIRPGQSGNEQFF
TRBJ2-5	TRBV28	CATQGLPKETQYF
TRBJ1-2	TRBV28	CASSSSTTGYNYGYTF
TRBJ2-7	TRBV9	CASSVGLAESYEQYF
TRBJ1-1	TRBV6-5	CASRMGAMNTEAFF
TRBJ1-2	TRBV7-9	CASSLGGGPGEGYTF
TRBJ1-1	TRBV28	CASSLQGEWAEAFF
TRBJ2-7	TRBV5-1	CASSLYRGAYEQYF
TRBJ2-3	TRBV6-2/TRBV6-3	CASRRYLGTSLSTSPDTQYF
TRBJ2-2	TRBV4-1	CASSQGRGELFF
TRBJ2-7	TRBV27	CASSYRLAGGLYEQYF
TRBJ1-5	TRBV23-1	CASSQTGLRNGNQPQHF
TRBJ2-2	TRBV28	CASSLNRGLNTGELFF
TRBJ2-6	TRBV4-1	CASSQALRTGGSGANVLTF
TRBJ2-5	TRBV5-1	CASSLEGAGPETQYF
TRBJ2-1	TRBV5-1	CASSPGQAPFSEQFF
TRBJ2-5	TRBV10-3	CAISLNGGQETQYF
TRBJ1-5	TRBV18	CASSPSTENQPQHF
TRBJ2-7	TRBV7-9	CASSPPGSHEQYF
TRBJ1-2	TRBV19	CASSPYNFYRDTHNYGYTF
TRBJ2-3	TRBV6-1	CASSEYRGLQDTQYF
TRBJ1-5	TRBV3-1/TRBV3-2	CASSLGTGDSQPQHF
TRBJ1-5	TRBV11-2	CASSPGTNSNQPQHF
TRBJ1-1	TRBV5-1	CASSLGQTNTEAFF
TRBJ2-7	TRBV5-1	CASRQDRDYEQYF